Listed below are T cell receptor beta chains from one sample, sequenced in a study of blood T cell repertoires in COVID-19. Here immunoSEQ multiplex PCR was the method, and the copy in TCRdb shows in-frame clones only, minus some. Of more than 80,000 clones listed, under 85% are singletons. The specimen was peripheral blood. The receptors here all came from a woman in her fifties or sixties with acute or convalescent COVID-19. Both conserved end residues are part of each CDR3. Fields, in order: CDR3 protein, CDR3 DNA, D gene, clone size, J gene, V gene. A D gene is named only where the DNA matches it firmly. Clone size is stated in some rows and not others, as once, few, many or a class when expanded.

CDR3 protein: CASSLDRGGEQYF
CDR3 DNA: TGCGCCAGCAGCCTAGACAGGGGTGGCGAGCAGTACTTC
D gene: TRBD1
clone size: -
J gene: TRBJ2-7
V gene: TRBV5-1

CDR3 protein: CSASGLAGVGGEQFF
CDR3 DNA: TGCAGTGCTAGTGGGCTAGCGGGAGTGGGAGGTGAGCAGTTCTTC
D gene: TRBD2
clone size: -
J gene: TRBJ2-1
V gene: TRBV20-1

CDR3 protein: CASTMGGSGGFMEQFF
CDR3 DNA: TGTGCCAGTACCATGGGAGGTAGCGGGGGGTTTATGGAGCAGTTCTTC
D gene: TRBD2
clone size: once
J gene: TRBJ2-1
V gene: TRBV19

CDR3 protein: CASSHKTSGSSEQFF
CDR3 DNA: TGTGCCAGCAGCCACAAGACTAGCGGGTCTTCTGAGCAGTTCTTC
D gene: TRBD2
clone size: once
J gene: TRBJ2-1
V gene: TRBV5-8

CDR3 protein: CASSLISVDYGYTF
CDR3 DNA: TGCGCCAGCAGCTTGATTTCGGTAGACTATGGCTACACCTTC
D gene: -
clone size: -
J gene: TRBJ1-2
V gene: TRBV5-1

CDR3 protein: CASSSLGQGAPTEAFF
CDR3 DNA: TGTGCCAGCTCATCCTTGGGACAGGGGGCGCCTACTGAAGCTTTCTTT
D gene: TRBD1
clone size: once
J gene: TRBJ1-1
V gene: TRBV18

CDR3 protein: CASGPDRGLLVNTEAFF
CDR3 DNA: TGTGCTAGTGGCCCGGACAGGGGGCTTTTGGTGAACACTGAAGCTTTCTTT
D gene: TRBD1
clone size: once
J gene: TRBJ1-1
V gene: TRBV12-5

CDR3 protein: CATSRGGAGDTEAFF
CDR3 DNA: TGTGCCACCAGCAGAGGGGGGGCGGGGGACACTGAAGCTTTCTTT
D gene: -
clone size: -
J gene: TRBJ1-1
V gene: TRBV15

CDR3 protein: CASSQTGGVDQPQHF
CDR3 DNA: TGTGCCAGCAGTCAGACAGGGGGCGTTGATCAGCCCCAGCATTTT
D gene: TRBD1
clone size: -
J gene: TRBJ1-5
V gene: TRBV6-5

CDR3 protein: CASSLVEPTEAFF
CDR3 DNA: TGCGCCAGCAGCTTGGTAGAGCCCACTGAAGCTTTCTTT
D gene: -
clone size: -
J gene: TRBJ1-1
V gene: TRBV5-1

CDR3 protein: CASSPVQGVYEQYF
CDR3 DNA: TGTGCCAGCAGCCCGGTGCAGGGGGTCTACGAGCAGTACTTC
D gene: TRBD1
clone size: -
J gene: TRBJ2-7
V gene: TRBV3-1/TRBV3-2

CDR3 protein: CASSLTSGDQETQYF
CDR3 DNA: TGTGCCAGCAGTTTGACTAGCGGGGACCAAGAGACCCAGTACTTC
D gene: TRBD2
clone size: once
J gene: TRBJ2-5
V gene: TRBV6-6

CDR3 protein: CASSLHPGQNTEAFF
CDR3 DNA: TGTGCCAGCAGTCTACACCCGGGACAGAACACTGAAGCTTTCTTT
D gene: -
clone size: -
J gene: TRBJ1-1
V gene: TRBV27

CDR3 protein: CASSPRTGNTRTEAFF
CDR3 DNA: TGTGCCAGCTCACCACGGACAGGGAATACTCGCACTGAAGCTTTCTTT
D gene: TRBD1
clone size: -
J gene: TRBJ1-1
V gene: TRBV18

CDR3 protein: CAWSRTAYGYTF
CDR3 DNA: TGTGCCTGGAGTCGGACAGCCTATGGCTACACCTTC
D gene: -
clone size: -
J gene: TRBJ1-2
V gene: TRBV30

CDR3 protein: CAWSADRAQPQHF
CDR3 DNA: TGTGCCTGGAGTGCAGACAGGGCTCAGCCCCAGCATTTT
D gene: TRBD1
clone size: -
J gene: TRBJ1-5
V gene: TRBV30

CDR3 protein: CASSPGTSGGLYNEQFF
CDR3 DNA: TGTGCCAGCAGCCCCGGGACTAGCGGGGGGCTCTACAATGAGCAGTTCTTC
D gene: TRBD2
clone size: -
J gene: TRBJ2-1
V gene: TRBV5-4

CDR3 protein: CAWSSGKDDEQFF
CDR3 DNA: TGTGCCTGGAGTAGCGGGAAGGACGATGAGCAGTTCTTC
D gene: TRBD2
clone size: -
J gene: TRBJ2-1
V gene: TRBV30

CDR3 protein: CASSRGAGKTEAFF
CDR3 DNA: TGTGCCAGCAGCCGTGGCGCGGGCAAAACTGAAGCTTTCTTT
D gene: -
clone size: -
J gene: TRBJ1-1
V gene: TRBV7-8

CDR3 protein: CASSGGQGADSNQPQHF
CDR3 DNA: TGTGCCAGCAGTGGCGGACAGGGGGCCGATAGCAATCAGCCCCAGCATTTT
D gene: TRBD1
clone size: -
J gene: TRBJ1-5
V gene: TRBV6-1

CDR3 protein: CASSDREREKLFF
CDR3 DNA: TGTGCCAGTAGCGACAGGGAGAGGGAAAAACTGTTTTTT
D gene: TRBD1
clone size: -
J gene: TRBJ1-4
V gene: TRBV19

CDR3 protein: CASSPWDRGDTEAFF
CDR3 DNA: TGTGCCAGCAGTCCGTGGGACAGGGGGGACACTGAAGCTTTCTTT
D gene: TRBD1
clone size: -
J gene: TRBJ1-1
V gene: TRBV27

CDR3 protein: CASSPPGGGLPEQFF
CDR3 DNA: TGTGCCAGCAGCCCCCCTGGGGGGGGCCTCCCCGAGCAGTTCTTC
D gene: -
clone size: -
J gene: TRBJ2-1
V gene: TRBV7-8

CDR3 protein: CASSFLYQETQYF
CDR3 DNA: TGTGCCAGCAGCTTCCTGTACCAAGAGACCCAGTACTTC
D gene: -
clone size: -
J gene: TRBJ2-5
V gene: TRBV11-2

CDR3 protein: CASSHPQRGIEKLFF
CDR3 DNA: TGCGCCAGCAGCCACCCTCAGCGGGGGATTGAAAAACTGTTTTTT
D gene: -
clone size: -
J gene: TRBJ1-4
V gene: TRBV4-1

CDR3 protein: CAWSGQGVSEAFF
CDR3 DNA: TGTGCCTGGAGTGGACAGGGGGTTTCTGAAGCTTTCTTT
D gene: TRBD1
clone size: -
J gene: TRBJ1-1
V gene: TRBV30

CDR3 protein: CASSRGGGYTF
CDR3 DNA: TGTGCCAGCAGCCGAGGAGGAGGCTACACCTTC
D gene: -
clone size: -
J gene: TRBJ1-2
V gene: TRBV3-1/TRBV3-2

CDR3 protein: CASSRYNEQFF
CDR3 DNA: TGTGCCAGCAGTCGCTACAATGAGCAGTTCTTC
D gene: -
clone size: -
J gene: TRBJ2-1
V gene: TRBV27

CDR3 protein: CASSATGTGNTEAFF
CDR3 DNA: TGTGCCAGTAGTGCTACCGGGACAGGGAACACTGAAGCTTTCTTT
D gene: TRBD1
clone size: -
J gene: TRBJ1-1
V gene: TRBV19

CDR3 protein: CASSFYYGDTQYF
CDR3 DNA: TGTGCCAGCAGCTTCTACTACGGGGATACGCAGTATTTT
D gene: -
clone size: -
J gene: TRBJ2-3
V gene: TRBV11-2

CDR3 protein: CASSPTGGGAEETQYF
CDR3 DNA: TGCGCCAGCAGCCCCACGGGCGGGGGGGCCGAAGAGACCCAGTACTTC
D gene: TRBD2
clone size: -
J gene: TRBJ2-5
V gene: TRBV4-1

CDR3 protein: CASRTSGMADTQYF
CDR3 DNA: TGTGCCAGCAGGACTAGCGGGATGGCAGATACGCAGTATTTT
D gene: TRBD2
clone size: once
J gene: TRBJ2-3
V gene: TRBV7-9

CDR3 protein: CAWSVTGVRDTQYF
CDR3 DNA: TGTGCCTGGAGTGTAACGGGAGTCCGGGATACGCAGTATTTT
D gene: -
clone size: -
J gene: TRBJ2-3
V gene: TRBV30

CDR3 protein: CAISASGTGGLSSYNEQFF
CDR3 DNA: TGTGCCATCAGTGCTTCCGGGACAGGGGGCCTGAGCTCCTACAATGAGCAGTTCTTC
D gene: TRBD1
clone size: -
J gene: TRBJ2-1
V gene: TRBV10-3

CDR3 protein: CASSPPGQGNEKLFF
CDR3 DNA: TGCGCCAGCAGCCCTCCGGGACAGGGGAATGAAAAACTGTTTTTT
D gene: TRBD1
clone size: -
J gene: TRBJ1-4
V gene: TRBV5-1

CDR3 protein: CASSEVASSSYEQYF
CDR3 DNA: TGTGCCAGCAGTGAGGTAGCGTCGAGCTCCTACGAGCAGTACTTC
D gene: -
clone size: -
J gene: TRBJ2-7
V gene: TRBV25-1

CDR3 protein: CASSHGQGITNEKLFF
CDR3 DNA: TGTGCCAGTAGTCACGGACAGGGAATTACTAATGAAAAACTGTTTTTT
D gene: TRBD1
clone size: -
J gene: TRBJ1-4
V gene: TRBV19

CDR3 protein: CAIQTPLNDEQYF
CDR3 DNA: TGTGCCATCCAGACACCCCTTAACGACGAGCAGTACTTC
D gene: -
clone size: -
J gene: TRBJ2-7
V gene: TRBV6-5

CDR3 protein: CASSHATGPSNYGYTF
CDR3 DNA: TGTGCCAGCAGCCACGCGACAGGGCCATCTAACTATGGCTACACCTTC
D gene: TRBD1
clone size: once
J gene: TRBJ1-2
V gene: TRBV28

CDR3 protein: CASRSGWRTGGEGSPLHF
CDR3 DNA: TGTGCCAGCAGAAGCGGTTGGAGAACAGGGGGCGAAGGTTCACCCCTCCACTTT
D gene: TRBD1
clone size: -
J gene: TRBJ1-6
V gene: TRBV5-4

CDR3 protein: CASSDLRLAGLRAYEQYF
CDR3 DNA: TGCGCCAGCAGTGACCTGAGACTAGCGGGTTTAAGGGCCTACGAGCAGTACTTC
D gene: TRBD2
clone size: -
J gene: TRBJ2-7
V gene: TRBV10-2